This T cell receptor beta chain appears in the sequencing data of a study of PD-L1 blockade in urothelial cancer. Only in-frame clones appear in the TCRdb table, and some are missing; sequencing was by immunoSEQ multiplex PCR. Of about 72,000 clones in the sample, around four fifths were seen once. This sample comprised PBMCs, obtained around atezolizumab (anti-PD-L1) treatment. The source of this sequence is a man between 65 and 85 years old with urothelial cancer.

The CDR3 DNA follows: TGTGCCAGCAGTCCACCTGGCCGGGATGGCTACACCTTC. Translation: CASSPPGRDGYTF. This chain uses TRBV28 with TRBJ1-2; the D is unclear. Trimming left V 5 bases short and J 6 bases short, with 13 bases between. The CDR3 totals 13 residues. Germline CDR1 MDHEN, CDR2 SYDVKM.